One sample yielded the 5 T cell receptor beta chains listed below, sequenced in a study of blood T cell repertoires in COVID-19. Clones were sequenced by immunoSEQ multiplex PCR, and TCRdb holds only the in-frame ones, with some missing. The sample lists about 230,000 clones; 70% to 90% were seen once. Sequencing used peripheral blood. Receptor source: a man aged 50-60 years with COVID-19, enrolled during active disease.

The chain recombines TRBV7-6 with TRBJ1-1, with D maybe TRBD1 (5 bases). The germline CDR1 and CDR2 sequences are SGHVS and FNYEAQ. CDR3 length: 18 residues. V was shortened by 0 bases and J by 0 bases, with 17 bases between the two germline ends. CDR3 in DNA: TGTGCCAGCAGCTTAGCACCCGGGGGTGGGGACCTGAACACTGAAGCTTTCTTT. Its protein product is CASSLAPGGGDLNTEAFF.

The chain couples TRBV7-2 to TRBJ1-4; TRBD1 matches 9 bases. The CDR3 runs 15 residues. Germline V CDR1 and CDR2: SGHTA, FQGNSA. Trimming cost V 4 bases and J 8 bases; bases outside gene matches: 8. Written as DNA, the CDR3 is TGTGCCAGCAGCTGGGAACAGGGGGCGATGGAAAAACTGTTTTTT. The encoded protein is CASSWEQGAMEKLFF.

The chain carries TRBV4-2 and TRBJ1-4; D remains ambiguous. Germline CDR1 reads LGHNA; CDR2 reads YNFKEQ. The ends were cut back, 0 bases at V and 12 bases at J, with 14 bases in the middle. This CDR3 spans 14 amino acids. The CDR3 DNA reads TGTGCCAGCAGCCAAGATAACTCCGGGTTACAACTGTTTTTT. It specifies CASSQDNSGLQLFF.

The chain has TRBV19 and TRBJ2-5; TRBD2 aligns across 9 bases. The germline gives CDR1 LNHDA, CDR2 SQIVND (reference sequence). Trimming cost V 6 bases and J 4 bases; bases outside gene matches: 6. This CDR3 comprises 14 residues. The CDR3 nucleotides are TGTGCCAGTAGACTTAGCGGGAGTATAGAGACCCAGTACTTC. This codes for CASRLSGSIETQYF. Filled out from reference TRBV19 and TRBJ2-5, the complete variable domain reads DGGITQSPKYLFRKEGQNVTLSCEQNLNHDAMYWYRQDPGQGLRLIYYSQIVNDFQKGDIAEGYSVSREKKESFPLTVTSAQKNPTAFYLCASRLSGSIETQYFGPGTRLLVL.

The chain combines TRBV7-8 with TRBJ1-1, with unresolved D. CDR1 and CDR2 from the germline V gene are SGHVS and FQNEAQ. This CDR3 spans 12 amino acids. V lost 1 base and J lost 10, with 10 bases in between. The chain's CDR3 is CASSLVGLGAFF. The CDR3 nucleotides are TGTGCCAGCAGCTTAGTCGGACTGGGAGCTTTCTTT.